The sequence of this TCR beta chain was determined in a study of blood T cells in healthy people across ages. This clonotype was picked up many times. CDR1 and CDR2 (germline): DFQATT, SNEGSKA (reference sequence). The ends were cut back, 4 bases at V and 1 base at J, with 14 bases in the middle. The CDR3 totals 15 residues. Alongside a J-beta primer mix, a sample-barcoded 5' primer served in a second PCR lasting about 7 to 12 cycles. A single record per CDR3 protein comes from TCRdb applying MiXCR to the 5' RACE reads. The sample holds some 900,000 distinct CDR3 sequences, 25% to 35% seen once. This chain connects TRBV20-1 to TRBJ2-1; possible D gene TRBD2, 6 bases. The receptor was derived from a woman of 80 years or more in good health. Sequenced sample: blood. CDR3 sequence reads: CSATTSSGSYNEQFF. The CDR3 region has the DNA TGCAGTGCTACAACTAGCTCCGGGTCCTACAATGAGCAGTTCTTC.